These T cell receptor beta chains were read from a single sample in a study of T-cell reconstitution after alpha-beta-depleted transplantation in children. MiXCR, run by TCRdb on the PCR reads, gives a single entry per CDR3 protein. This sample has hundreds of thousands of distinct CDR3 sequences, with around 12% found just once. This specimen consisted of PBMCs, obtained before TCRalphabeta/CD19-depleted stem cell transplant. The receptors originated from a girl aged 2-10 years with congenital amegakaryocytic thrombocytopenia, due to receive a stem cell transplant. CDR3s include the opening cysteine and the closing phenylalanine or tryptophan. Fields, in order: D gene, V gene, CDR3 protein. A D gene is named only where the DNA matches it firmly.

. TRBV6-5 CASSYSSGSDVGQYF
. TRBV7-8 CASSSLWTRDTQYF
TRBD1 TRBV29-1 CSVATGRETQYF
TRBD1 TRBV20-1 CSARGTGAIYEQFF
. TRBV5-1 CASSSGLDMRGYTF
TRBD2 TRBV7-9 CASSTIVGLGPDTQYF
TRBD2 TRBV3-1 CASSLPLGGFGDNEQFF
. TRBV12-3/TRBV12-4 CASSLAGDIYEQYF
. TRBV19 CASCHGNQPQHF
. TRBV20-1 CSARSAVAVSYEQYF
. TRBV5-5 CASRRIPQETQYF
TRBD2 TRBV10-3 CAITGGSGTDTQYF
. TRBV20-1 CSLWRYGEKETQYF
. TRBV20-1 CSAFGPGQFHQPQHF
TRBD1 TRBV10-2 CASSLGQGMAQPQHF
. TRBV7-9 CASSSGNGWETQYF
TRBD1 TRBV11-2 CASSLGDSRGYEQYF
TRBD2 TRBV6-2/TRBV6-3 CASSYSHTSGRPGYSTDTQYF
. TRBV6-1 CASSEEGTYNEQFF
. TRBV7-6 CASSLEAPGTEQYF
TRBD1 TRBV6-1 CASSRTGTYGYTF
TRBD2 TRBV5-1 CASSLGLAGNNYEQYF
. TRBV20-1 CSAPRLGPDTQYF
. TRBV4-2 CASSQDQSTSNNEQFF
. TRBV12-3/TRBV12-4 CASTLGGITDTQYF
TRBD2 TRBV27 CASSTLARSSYNEQFF
. TRBV29-1 CSAPLYGDQETQYF
. TRBV7-8 CASSLMSTNYGYTF
. TRBV7-2 CASSRFLETQYF
. TRBV27 CASSPPGGTNQPQHF
TRBD2 TRBV20-1 CSARDLREAQETQYF
. TRBV20-1 CSATAAGLSSSYNEQFF
. TRBV29-1 CSVEQRDEQFF
. TRBV5-6 CASSLGDSRAWTQYF
. TRBV18 CASSLSSRSSYNEQFF
. TRBV12-3/TRBV12-4 CASSLQGENTIYF
TRBD2 TRBV20-1 CSALRLAGGPEGSIQYF
. TRBV5-1 CASSLLGGLNTEAFF
TRBD2 TRBV5-6 CASSPHSGKSYEQYF
. TRBV5-1 CASNLGGVVSNYGYTF
. TRBV7-7 CASTLVYNEQFF
TRBD1 TRBV5-1 CASSAGQGAPYEQYF
. TRBV29-1 CSVGQVNQPQHF
. TRBV12-3/TRBV12-4 CASSFWWTDGSFEAFF
. TRBV7-9 CASSSVEDTQYF
TRBD2 TRBV5-5 CASSLEAGRYEQYF
. TRBV20-1 CSAPFPLSSYNSPLHF
. TRBV14 CASSPGMGGEAFF
. TRBV20-1 CSANQDRHEAFF
. TRBV11-2 CASSLSGSEMYNEQFF
TRBD2 TRBV10-3 CAISDRGAGVPLIETQYF
TRBD1 TRBV5-1 CASSSSLDVGGAFDEQYF
. TRBV12-3/TRBV12-4 CATSSPVSSDSFNEQFF
. TRBV7-6 CASSEKTGTALYEQYF
. TRBV3-1 CASSHRVSYEQYF
. TRBV28 CASSWHPLYEQYF